The source of this TCR beta chain is a study of T-cell memory formation after mild COVID-19. Overall study: In these data, TCR clusters were largely donor specific. Study-wide results and limits: Researchers found some responding clones in pre-infection memory, a sign that cross-reactive memory joined. A balance of CD4 and CD8 characterized clones contracting day 15 to 85, whereas later expanders leaned CD4+.

TCR alpha and TCR beta cDNA libraries carrying sample barcodes and UMIs were produced by 5'RACE using constant-segment primers. TCRdb used MiXCR to reprocess the 5' RACE reads, holding one entry per CDR3 protein. The sample consists of 450,000 or so distinct CDR3 sequences, 15% to 20% of them appearing once. This CDR3 has 17 residues. Germline V gene sequence: CDR1 SGHTA, CDR2 FQGTGA. Unmatched junction bases numbered 14, after V lost 4 bases and J lost 7 bases. For this clonotype: The target antigen is unknown.

The chain joins TRBV7-3 to TRBJ2-3; 10 nucleotides match TRBD2. This TCR was recovered from an adult woman who had mild COVID-19 (a few samples of this study predate the infection). Cell type and time point are not known. Sequencing was done on a sample of PBMCs or a T cell subset sorted from them (not recorded which). This CDR3 is CASSSSPPSGGSNTQYF. The CDR3 DNA reads TGTGCCAGCAGCTCCTCCCCCCCTAGCGGGGGATCAAATACGCAGTATTTT. Together with reference TRBV7-3 and TRBJ2-3, the CDR3 gives the full variable domain: GAGVSQTPSNKVTEKGKYVELRCDPISGHTALYWYRQSLGQGPEFLIYFQGTGAADDSGLPNDRFFAVRPEGSVSTLKIQRTERGDSAVYLCASSSSPPSGGSNTQYFGPGTRLTVL.